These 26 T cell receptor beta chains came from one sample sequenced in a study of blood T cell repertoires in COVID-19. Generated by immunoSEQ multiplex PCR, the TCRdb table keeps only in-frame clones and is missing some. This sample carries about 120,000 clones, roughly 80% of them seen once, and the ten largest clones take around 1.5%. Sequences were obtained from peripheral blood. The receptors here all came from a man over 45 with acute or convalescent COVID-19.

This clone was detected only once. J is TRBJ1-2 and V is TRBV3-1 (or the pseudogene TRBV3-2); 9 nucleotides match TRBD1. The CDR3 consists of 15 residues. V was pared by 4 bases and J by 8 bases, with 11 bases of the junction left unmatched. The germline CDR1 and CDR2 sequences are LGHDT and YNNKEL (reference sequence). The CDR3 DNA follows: TGTGCCAGCAGCCGAAACGACAGGGGGACACGAGGCTACACCTTC. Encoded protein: CASSRNDRGTRGYTF.

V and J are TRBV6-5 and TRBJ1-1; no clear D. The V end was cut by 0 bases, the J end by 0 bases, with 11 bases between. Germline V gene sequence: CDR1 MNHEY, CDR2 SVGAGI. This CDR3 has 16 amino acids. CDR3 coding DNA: TGTGCCAGCAGTTACTCGATCGACGGGGTGAACACTGAAGCTTTCTTT. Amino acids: CASSYSIDGVNTEAFF.

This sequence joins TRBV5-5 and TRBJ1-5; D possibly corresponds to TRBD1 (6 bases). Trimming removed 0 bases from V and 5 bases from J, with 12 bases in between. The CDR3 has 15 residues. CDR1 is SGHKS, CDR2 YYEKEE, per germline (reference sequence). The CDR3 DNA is TGTGCCAGCAGCTTGGCCCGGGACACCTATCAGCCCCAGCATTTT. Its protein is CASSLARDTYQPQHF.

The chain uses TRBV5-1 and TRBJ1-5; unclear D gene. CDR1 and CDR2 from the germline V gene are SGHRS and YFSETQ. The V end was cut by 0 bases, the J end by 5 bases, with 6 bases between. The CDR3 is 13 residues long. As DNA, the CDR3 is TGCGCCAGCAGCTTGGCCGAGGATCAGCCCCAGCATTTT. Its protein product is CASSLAEDQPQHF.

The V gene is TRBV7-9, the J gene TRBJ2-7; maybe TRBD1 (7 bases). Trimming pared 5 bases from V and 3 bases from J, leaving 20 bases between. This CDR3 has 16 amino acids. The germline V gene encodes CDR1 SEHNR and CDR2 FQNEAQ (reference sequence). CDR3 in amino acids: CASSPGGGDHFYEQYF. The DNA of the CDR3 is TGTGCCAGCAGCCCCGGAGGGGGCGACCATTTCTACGAGCAGTACTTC.

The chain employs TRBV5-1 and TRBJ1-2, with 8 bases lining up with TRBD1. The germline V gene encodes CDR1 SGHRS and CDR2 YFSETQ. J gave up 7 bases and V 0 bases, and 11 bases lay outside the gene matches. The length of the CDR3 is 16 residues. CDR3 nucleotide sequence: TGCGCCAGCAGCTTGGAAGGACAGGGCATCCTTAGTGGCTACACCTTC. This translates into CASSLEGQGILSGYTF.

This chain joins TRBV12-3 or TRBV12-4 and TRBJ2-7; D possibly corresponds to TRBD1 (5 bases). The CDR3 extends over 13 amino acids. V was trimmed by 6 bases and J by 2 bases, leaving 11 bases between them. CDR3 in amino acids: CASSPQGTYEQYF. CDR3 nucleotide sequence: TGTGCCAGCAGCCCTCAGGGAACCTACGAGCAGTACTTC.

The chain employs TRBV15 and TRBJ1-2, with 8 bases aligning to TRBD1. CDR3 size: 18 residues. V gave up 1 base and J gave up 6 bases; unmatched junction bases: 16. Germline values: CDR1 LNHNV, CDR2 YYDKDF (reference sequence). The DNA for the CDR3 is TGTGCCACCAGCAGAGTATCCGGGGGGACAGGCAACTTCGATGGCTACACCTTC. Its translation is CATSRVSGGTGNFDGYTF.

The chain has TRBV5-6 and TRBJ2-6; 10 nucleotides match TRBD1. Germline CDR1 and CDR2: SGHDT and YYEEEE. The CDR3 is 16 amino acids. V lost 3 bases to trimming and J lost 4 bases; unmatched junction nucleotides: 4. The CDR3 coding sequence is TGTGCCAGCAGCTCGGGGACAGGGGCCGGGGCCAACGTCCTGACTTTC. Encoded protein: CASSSGTGAGANVLTF.

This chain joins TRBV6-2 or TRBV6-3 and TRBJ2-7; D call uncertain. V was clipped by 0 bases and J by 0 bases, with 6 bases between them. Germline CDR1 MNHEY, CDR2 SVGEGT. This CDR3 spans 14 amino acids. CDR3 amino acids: CASSYSQHSYEQYV. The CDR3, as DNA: TGTGCCAGCAGTTACTCACAACACTCCTACGAGCAGTACGTC.

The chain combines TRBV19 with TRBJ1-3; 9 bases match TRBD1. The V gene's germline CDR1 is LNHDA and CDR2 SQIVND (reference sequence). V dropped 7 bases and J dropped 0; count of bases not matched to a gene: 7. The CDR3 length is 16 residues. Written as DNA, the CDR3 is TGTGCCAGTACTACGACAGGGGGTCACTCTGGAAACACCATATATTTT. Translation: CASTTTGGHSGNTIYF.

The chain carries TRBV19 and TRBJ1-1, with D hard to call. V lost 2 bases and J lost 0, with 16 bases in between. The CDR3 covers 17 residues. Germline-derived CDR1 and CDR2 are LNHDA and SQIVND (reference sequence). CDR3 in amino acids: CASSIMAERLVNTEAFF. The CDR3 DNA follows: TGTGCCAGTAGTATAATGGCGGAGAGACTGGTGAACACTGAAGCTTTCTTT.

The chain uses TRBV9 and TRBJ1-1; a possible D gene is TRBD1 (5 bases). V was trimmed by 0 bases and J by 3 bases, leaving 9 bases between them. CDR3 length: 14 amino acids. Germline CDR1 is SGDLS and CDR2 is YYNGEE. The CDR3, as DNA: TGTGCCAGCAGCGTAGGGGGCGGTTACACTGAAGCTTTCTTT. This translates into CASSVGGGYTEAFF.

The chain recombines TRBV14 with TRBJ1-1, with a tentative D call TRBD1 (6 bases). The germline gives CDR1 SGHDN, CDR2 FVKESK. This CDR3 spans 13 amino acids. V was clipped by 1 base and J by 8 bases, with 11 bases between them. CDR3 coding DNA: TGTGCCAGCAGCCAAGGGACAGAGATCGAAGCTTTCTTT. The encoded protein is CASSQGTEIEAFF.

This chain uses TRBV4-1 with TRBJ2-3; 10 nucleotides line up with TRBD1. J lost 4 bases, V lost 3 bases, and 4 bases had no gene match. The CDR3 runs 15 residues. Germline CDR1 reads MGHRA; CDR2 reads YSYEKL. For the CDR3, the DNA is TGCGCCAGCAGCCAGACAGGGGGCTTCCCAGATACGCAGTATTTT. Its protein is CASSQTGGFPDTQYF.

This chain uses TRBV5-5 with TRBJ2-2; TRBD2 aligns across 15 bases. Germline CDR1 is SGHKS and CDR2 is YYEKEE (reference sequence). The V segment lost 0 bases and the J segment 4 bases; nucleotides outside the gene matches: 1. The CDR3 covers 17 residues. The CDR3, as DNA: TGTGCCAGCAGCTTGGGGACTAGCGGGGGGGCCACCGGGGAGCTGTTTTTT. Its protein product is CASSLGTSGGATGELFF.

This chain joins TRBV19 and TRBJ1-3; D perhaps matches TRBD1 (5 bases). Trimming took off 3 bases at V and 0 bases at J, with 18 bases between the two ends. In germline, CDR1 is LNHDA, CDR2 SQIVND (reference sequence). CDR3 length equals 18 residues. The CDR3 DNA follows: TGTGCCAGTAGTATTGGGGGAGGACCCCACTACTCTGGAAACACCATATATTTT. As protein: CASSIGGGPHYSGNTIYF.

The CDR3 protein is CASSESMSNTIYF. In DNA form, the CDR3 reads TGTGCCAGCAGTGAATCTATGTCTAACACCATATATTTT. V gene TRBV25-1 combines with J gene TRBJ1-3; D is unclear. Germline V gene data show CDR1 as MGHDK and CDR2 as SYGVNS. With 1 base removed from V and 7 bases from J, the gap between germline ends came to 8 bases. The CDR3 length is 13 residues.

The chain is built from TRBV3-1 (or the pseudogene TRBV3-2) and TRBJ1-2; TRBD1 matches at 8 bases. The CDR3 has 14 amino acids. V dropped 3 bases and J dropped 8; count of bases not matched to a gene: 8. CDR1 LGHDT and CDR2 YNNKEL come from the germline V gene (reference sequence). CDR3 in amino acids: CASSHLGQAEGYTF. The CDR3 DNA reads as TGTGCCAGCAGCCATTTGGGACAGGCGGAAGGCTACACCTTC.

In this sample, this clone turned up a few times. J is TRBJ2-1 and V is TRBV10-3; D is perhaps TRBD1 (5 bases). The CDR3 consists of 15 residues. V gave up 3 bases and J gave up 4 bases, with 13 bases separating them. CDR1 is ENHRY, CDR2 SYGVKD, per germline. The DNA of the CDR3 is TGTGCCATCAGTGACTTCTCGGACAAATACAATGAGCAGTTCTTC. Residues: CAISDFSDKYNEQFF.

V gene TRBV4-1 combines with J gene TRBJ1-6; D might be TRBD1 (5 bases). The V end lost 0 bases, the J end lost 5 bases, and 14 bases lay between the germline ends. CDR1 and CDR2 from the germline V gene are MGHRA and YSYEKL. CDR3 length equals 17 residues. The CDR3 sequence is CASSQDPRGTDNSPLHF. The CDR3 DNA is TGCGCCAGCAGCCAAGATCCTCGGGGGACCGATAATTCACCCCTCCACTTT.

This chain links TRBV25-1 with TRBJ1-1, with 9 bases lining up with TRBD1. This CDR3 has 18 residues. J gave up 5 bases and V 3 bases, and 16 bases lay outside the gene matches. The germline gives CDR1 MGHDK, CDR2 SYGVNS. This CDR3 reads CASSEWGVQGAIRTEAFF. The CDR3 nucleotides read TGTGCCAGCAGTGAGTGGGGGGTACAGGGGGCGATTAGGACTGAAGCTTTCTTT.

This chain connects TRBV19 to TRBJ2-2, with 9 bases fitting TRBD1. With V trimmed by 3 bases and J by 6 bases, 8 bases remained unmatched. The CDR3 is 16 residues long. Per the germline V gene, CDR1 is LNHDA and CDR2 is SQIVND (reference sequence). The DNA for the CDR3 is TGTGCCAGTAGTATTACAGGGGGCGAATTGTCCGGGGAGCTGTTTTTT. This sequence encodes CASSITGGELSGELFF. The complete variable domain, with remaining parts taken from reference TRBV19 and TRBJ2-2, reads DGGITQSPKYLFRKEGQNVTLSCEQNLNHDAMYWYRQDPGQGLRLIYYSQIVNDFQKGDIAEGYSVSREKKESFPLTVTSAQKNPTAFYLCASSITGGELSGELFFGEGSRLTVL.

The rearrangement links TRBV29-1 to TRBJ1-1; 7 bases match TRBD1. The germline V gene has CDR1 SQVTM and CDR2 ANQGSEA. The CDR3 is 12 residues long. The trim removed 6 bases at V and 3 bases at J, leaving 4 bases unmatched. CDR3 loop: CSVQQGYTEAFF. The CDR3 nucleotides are TGCAGCGTACAACAGGGGTACACTGAAGCTTTCTTT. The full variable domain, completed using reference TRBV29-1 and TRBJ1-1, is SAVISQKPSRDICQRGTSLTIQCQVDSQVTMMFWYRQQPGQSLTLIATANQGSEATYESGFVIDKFPISRPNLTFSTLTVSNMSPEDSSIYLCSVQQGYTEAFFGQGTRLTVV.

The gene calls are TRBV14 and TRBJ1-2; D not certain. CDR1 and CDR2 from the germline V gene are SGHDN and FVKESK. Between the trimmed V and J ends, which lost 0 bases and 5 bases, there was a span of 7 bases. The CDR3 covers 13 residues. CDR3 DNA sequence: TGTGCCAGCAGCCAAGAACGGGTTTATGGCTACACCTTC. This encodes CASSQERVYGYTF.

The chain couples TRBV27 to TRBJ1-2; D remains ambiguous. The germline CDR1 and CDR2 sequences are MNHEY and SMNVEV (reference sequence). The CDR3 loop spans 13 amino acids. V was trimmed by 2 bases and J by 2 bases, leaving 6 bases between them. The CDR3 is CASSLRRNYGYTF. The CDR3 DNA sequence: TGTGCCAGCAGTTTAAGGCGGAACTATGGCTACACCTTC.